Shown below are 11 T cell receptor beta chains from a single sample sequenced in a study of blood T cell repertoires in COVID-19. Method: immunoSEQ multiplex PCR; TCRdb's copy keeps in-frame clones and lacks some. The sample lists around 310,000 clones, 89% seen once, with roughly a tenth in the top ten. Input material: PBMCs or T cells enriched from blood (not recorded which). The receptors shown here come from a woman aged 25 to 39 who had recovered from COVID-19.

V gene TRBV5-1 combines with J gene TRBJ2-7; possibly TRBD1 for D (6 bases). This CDR3 comprises 18 residues. Germline lookup yields CDR1 SGHRS and CDR2 YFSETQ. V was clipped by 2 bases and J by 0 bases, with 21 bases between them. The CDR3 reads CASSLPEHRDIRSYEQYF. CDR3 nucleotide sequence: TGCGCCAGCAGCTTACCCGAACACCGGGACATCCGCTCCTACGAGCAGTACTTC.

The gene calls are TRBV19 and TRBJ2-1; 10 positions match TRBD2. The CDR3 sequence is 16 residues long. Looked up from germline, CDR1 is LNHDA and CDR2 is SQIVND (reference sequence). With 4 bases clipped from V and 7 bases from J, the junction kept 10 bases outside the gene matches. CDR3 in DNA: TGTGCCAGTAGTAAGGCCAAGCGGGAGGGACTGAATGAGCAGTTCTTC. Encoded protein: CASSKAKREGLNEQFF.

The chain links TRBV9 to TRBJ2-7, with TRBD1 identical over 9 bases. Trimming cost V 4 bases and J 6 bases; bases outside gene matches: 8. The CDR3 is made up of 14 amino acids. CDR1 and CDR2 (germline): SGDLS, YYNGEE. This chain's CDR3 is CASSTGTGSSEQYF. The DNA of the CDR3 is TGTGCCAGCAGCACCGGGACAGGGAGTTCCGAGCAGTACTTC.

The V gene is TRBV9, the J gene TRBJ1-2, with D perhaps matching TRBD1 (5 bases). This CDR3 region has 15 residues. Germline lookup yields CDR1 SGDLS and CDR2 YYNGEE. V dropped 4 bases and J dropped 6 bases, with 19 bases sitting between them. CDR3 DNA: TGTGCCAGCAGCCCTTGGATGGGAAGGGGCGATGGCTACACCTTC. Residues: CASSPWMGRGDGYTF.

For the CDR3, the DNA is TGTGCCATCAGTGAGTCGTCTAGCAGGGAGACCCAGTACTTC. It codes for CAISESSSRETQYF. The chain uses TRBV10-3 and TRBJ2-5; possible D gene TRBD2, 5 bases. Trimming shortened V by 0 bases and J by 5 bases, and 10 bases separated the two germline ends. CDR1 and CDR2 (germline): ENHRY, SYGVKD. The CDR3 sequence is 14 residues long.

This clone has just a few counts. J is TRBJ2-3 and V is TRBV20-1; TRBD2 matches at 7 bases. The CDR3 runs to 15 residues. The J segment lost 5 bases and the V segment lost 3 bases, leaving 11 bases of the junction unmatched. Germline CDR1 is DFQATT and CDR2 is SNEGSKA (reference sequence). The CDR3 DNA reads as TGCAGTGCTAGTAGGGCGGGAGAGCTGGGAGATACGCAGTATTTT. Its protein product is CSASRAGELGDTQYF.

The chain uses TRBV11-2 and TRBJ2-7, with 8 bases identical to TRBD1. This CDR3 has 14 amino acids. Germline V CDR1 and CDR2: SGHAT, FQNNGV. J gave up 3 bases and V 6 bases, and 7 bases lay outside the gene matches. CDR3 DNA: TGTGCCAGCAGTCCCCGGGACAGGAACTACGAGCAGTACTTC. It is translated as CASSPRDRNYEQYF.

This clone was found a few times. The gene calls are TRBV5-1 and TRBJ1-2; a weak D match, TRBD1 (6 bases). This CDR3 has 16 residues. Germline V CDR1 and CDR2: SGHRS, YFSETQ. V lost 4 bases to trimming and J lost 8 bases, with 24 bases between them. As DNA, the CDR3 is TGCGCCAGCAGCCAGGCTCTCGACCGGGGGGCGAGCGGCTACACCTTC. It translates to CASSQALDRGASGYTF.

The chain employs TRBV18 and TRBJ2-4, with TRBD1 as a possible D gene (6 bases). The ends were cut back, 1 base at V and 0 bases at J, with 10 bases in the middle. The CDR3 loop spans 16 amino acids. The germline gives CDR1 KGHSH, CDR2 LQKENI. The CDR3: CASSPLTGKAKNIQYF. The CDR3 coding sequence is TGTGCCAGCTCACCACTTACAGGGAAAGCCAAAAACATTCAGTACTTC.

This clone was detected once. J is TRBJ2-7 and V is TRBV5-6; the match to TRBD2 covers 7 bases. The CDR3 spans 15 residues. Germline V gene data show CDR1 as SGHDT and CDR2 as YYEEEE. V was pared by 1 base and J by 3 bases, with 7 bases of the junction left unmatched. CDR3 amino acids: CASSLMGGNYYEQYF. DNA of the CDR3: TGTGCCAGCAGCTTGATGGGGGGGAACTACTACGAGCAGTACTTC.

The rearrangement joins TRBV4-3 to TRBJ1-3; TRBD1 agrees at 8 bases. CDR1 is LGHNA and CDR2 is YSLEER in the germline V gene. CDR3 length: 14 residues. J lost 4 bases, V lost 5 bases, and 4 bases had no gene match. CDR3 DNA sequence: TGCGCCAGCAGCTCTCGGACAGGGGGAAACACCATATATTTT. Its translation is CASSSRTGGNTIYF.